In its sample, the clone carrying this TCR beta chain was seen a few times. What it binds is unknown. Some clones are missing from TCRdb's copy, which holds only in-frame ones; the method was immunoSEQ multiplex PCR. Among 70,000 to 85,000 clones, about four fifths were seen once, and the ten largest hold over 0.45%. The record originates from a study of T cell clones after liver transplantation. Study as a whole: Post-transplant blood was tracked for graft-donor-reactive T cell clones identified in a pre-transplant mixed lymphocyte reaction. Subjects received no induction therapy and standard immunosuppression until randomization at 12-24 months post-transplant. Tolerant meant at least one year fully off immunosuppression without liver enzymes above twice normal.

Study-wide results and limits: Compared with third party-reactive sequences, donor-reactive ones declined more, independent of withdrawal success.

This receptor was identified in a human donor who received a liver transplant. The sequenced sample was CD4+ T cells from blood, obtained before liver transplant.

CDR3 sequence reads: CASSRGRGANVLTF. In nucleotides, the CDR3 is TGTGCCAGCTCAAGGGGGCGTGGGGCCAACGTCCTGACTTTC. This chain connects TRBV7-9 to TRBJ2-6; TRBD1 matches 7 bases. The V and J ends lost 8 bases and 3 bases, in that order; junction bases with no gene match: 4. Germline CDR1 and CDR2: SEHNR and FQNEAQ (reference sequence). CDR3 length: 14 amino acids.